This entry is about one T cell receptor beta chain. Its matching antigen is unknown. Per the germline V gene, CDR1 is SQVTM and CDR2 is ANQGSEA. The J segment lost 1 base and the V segment lost 5 bases, leaving 3 bases of the junction unmatched. There are 14 residues in the CDR3. These data belong to a study of blood T cells in healthy people across ages. Study results and limitations: No one knew whether donors had CMV, which possibly confounded expanded clonotype changes.

Total RNA, at least 6 micrograms per sample, was extracted from PBMCs. Then a second PCR, running about 6 to 12 cycles, was carried out with a sample-barcoded 5' primer and a J-beta primer mix. TCRdb processed the 5' RACE reads anew with MiXCR; each CDR3 protein has one entry. The sample comprises roughly 500,000 distinct CDR3 sequences, 25% to 30% of which are singletons, and under 20% rests with the top ten. V gene TRBV29-1 combines with J gene TRBJ2-2; TRBD1 aligns across 8 bases. The sequence derives from a woman in her 70s in good health. Sequencing was done on a sample of blood. The DNA for the CDR3 is TGCAGCGTTCGGGACAGGATGAACACCGGGGAGCTGTTTTTT. It encodes CSVRDRMNTGELFF.